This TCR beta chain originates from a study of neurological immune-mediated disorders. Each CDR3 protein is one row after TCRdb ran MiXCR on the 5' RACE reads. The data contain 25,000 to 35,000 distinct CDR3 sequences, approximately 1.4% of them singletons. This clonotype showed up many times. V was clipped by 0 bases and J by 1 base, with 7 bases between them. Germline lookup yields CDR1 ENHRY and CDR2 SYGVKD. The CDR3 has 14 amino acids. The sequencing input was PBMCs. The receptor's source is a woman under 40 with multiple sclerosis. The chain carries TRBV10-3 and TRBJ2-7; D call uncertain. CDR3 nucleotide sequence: TGTGCCATCAGTGAGTCGCCAGGTTCCTACGAGCAGTACTTC. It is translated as CAISESPGSYEQYF.